Below, one T cell receptor (beta chain) is given with its context. This sample was included in a study of blood T cell repertoires in COVID-19. There are 15 residues in the CDR3. The ends were cut back, 1 base at V and 4 bases at J, with 14 bases in the middle. Germline-derived CDR1 and CDR2 are SGHDT and YYEEEE. Clones were sequenced by immunoSEQ multiplex PCR, and TCRdb holds only the in-frame ones, with some missing. The table records some 240,000 clones, roughly 80% of them present only once. This sequence was found in a woman in her seventies with COVID-19, enrolled during active disease. Sequencing was performed on peripheral blood. The chain combines TRBV5-6 with TRBJ1-1, with D possibly matching TRBD1 (5 bases). The CDR3 region is CASSLINKGPTEAFF. The DNA for the CDR3 is TGTGCCAGCAGCTTGATAAACAAGGGGCCCACTGAAGCTTTCTTT.